The 29 T cell receptor beta chains below were found in one sample sequenced in a study of shared T cell receptors in the human thymus (dated by TCRdb to the early 2020s). Libraries were prepared through the immunoSEQ multiplex PCR assay. The source is immuneACCESS, and TCRdb retained only in-frame sequences with V and J called. Part of the clones is not carried over; for the studies checked, unresolved V genes explain less than half of this, and the remainder is unexplained. Counted in this sample were approximately 660,000 clones; 88% of them appeared once. The ten largest clones add up to 0.0085% to 0.012% of the sample. The sample was also linked to a second study, of human thymus T cells.

The sample was thymocytes. The receptors shown here come from a boy younger than two with a congenital heart defect. Donor details come from another sample of the same person, matched by shared clones.

The V gene is TRBV10-3, the J gene TRBJ2-3; perhaps TRBD2 as D (5 bases). The V gene's germline CDR1 is ENHRY and CDR2 SYGVKD. CDR3 length: 16 residues. Deletions cut 0 bases from V and 4 bases from J, with 14 bases between. The CDR3 DNA reads TGTGCCATCAGTGAGTCGAGGGCACTTTTATCAGATACGCAGTATTTT. Its translation: CAISESRALLSDTQYF.

Here the CDR3 reads CASGEDRGNYTF. CDR3 sequence (DNA): TGTGCCAGCGGGGAGGACAGGGGGAATTACACCTTC. V and J are TRBV27 and TRBJ1-2; 10 nucleotides agree with TRBD1. There are 12 residues in the CDR3. Losses at the gene ends were 8 bases for V and 11 bases for J; bases not matched to a gene: 8. Germline CDR1 and CDR2: MNHEY and SMNVEV (reference sequence).

The chain uses TRBV19 and TRBJ1-5; possible D gene TRBD1, 5 bases. The ends were cut back, 5 bases at V and 3 bases at J, with 17 bases in the middle. CDR3 length: 16 amino acids. The germline CDR1 and CDR2 sequences are LNHDA and SQIVND (reference sequence). Written as DNA, the CDR3 is TGTGCCAGTAGTGCGGTAGGGGTGACCCCCAATCAGCCCCAGCATTTT. Translating gives CASSAVGVTPNQPQHF.

V usage is TRBV5-4 and J usage is TRBJ1-2, with D uncertain. The CDR3 loop spans 15 amino acids. Germline V CDR1 and CDR2: SGHNT, YYREEE (reference sequence). V was trimmed by 0 bases and J by 2 bases, leaving 11 bases between them. CDR3 sequence: CASSLAPGKNYGYTF. CDR3 in DNA: TGTGCCAGCAGCTTGGCCCCAGGAAAGAACTATGGCTACACCTTC.

For this clone: Other nucleotide sequences in the sample specify the same CDR3. The chain joins TRBV27 to TRBJ1-5; TRBD1 matches 8 bases. CDR3 length: 14 amino acids. Germline lookup yields CDR1 MNHEY and CDR2 SMNVEV (reference sequence). The J segment lost 3 bases and the V segment lost 6 bases, leaving 4 bases of the junction unmatched. CDR3 loop: CASSSRGPNQPQHF. The CDR3 DNA follows: TGTGCCAGCAGCTCCAGGGGGCCCAATCAGCCCCAGCATTTT.

This rearrangement joins TRBV10-3 to TRBJ2-5; 9 bases agree with TRBD2. The assigned J gene may be wrong: the sequence end matches TRBJ2-7 better. CDR1 ENHRY and CDR2 SYGVKD come from the germline V gene. The length of the CDR3 is 16 residues. This chain's CDR3 is CAISDKREESSYEQYF. CDR3 coding DNA: TGTGCCATCAGTGACAAGCGGGAGGAGAGCTCCTACGAGCAGTACTTC.

V usage is TRBV2 and J usage is TRBJ2-5; TRBD2 matches at 11 bases. The CDR3 consists of 14 residues. V was pared by 6 bases and J by 2 bases, with 2 bases of the junction left unmatched. Germline V gene lookup returns CDR1 SNHLY and CDR2 FYNNEI. CDR3 coding DNA: TGTGCCAGCAGGAGGACTAGCGGGCAAGAGACCCAGTACTTC. Translating it yields CASRRTSGQETQYF.

The chain is built from TRBV11-2 and TRBJ2-1; 15 bases are shared with TRBD2. The CDR3 is made up of 17 amino acids. CDR1 and CDR2 from the germline V gene are SGHAT and FQNNGV. V trimming: 3 bases; J trimming: 8 bases; junction bases outside the gene matches: 8. CDR3 in amino acids: CASSFGLAGGPYDEQFF. The CDR3 region has the DNA TGTGCCAGCAGCTTCGGACTAGCGGGAGGGCCTTACGATGAGCAGTTCTTC. Filled out from reference TRBV11-2 and TRBJ2-1, the complete variable domain reads EAGVAQSPRYKIIEKRQSVAFWCNPISGHATLYWYQQILGQGPKLLIQFQNNGVVDDSQLPKDRFSAERLKGVDSTLKIQPAKLEDSAVYLCASSFGLAGGPYDEQFFGPGTRLTVL.

This rearrangement joins TRBV25-1 to TRBJ2-3; 12 bases are a match to TRBD2. CDR3 size: 17 residues. CDR1 and CDR2 (germline): MGHDK, SYGVNS. V shed 5 bases and J 3 bases; nucleotides not matched to a gene: 9. The CDR3 coding sequence is TGTGCCAGCAGTCCCCTAGCGGGAGGGCTGGGGACAGATACGCAGTATTTT. Its translation is CASSPLAGGLGTDTQYF.

The chain joins TRBV7-2 to TRBJ2-2; a possible D gene is TRBD2 (6 bases). CDR1 is SGHTA and CDR2 is FQGNSA in the germline V gene. Trimming removed 5 bases at V and 1 base at J, with 11 bases between. The CDR3 spans 15 residues. In DNA form, the CDR3 reads TGTGCCAGCAGCCACGGGACTCAGAACACCGGGGAGCTGTTTTTT. Its translation is CASSHGTQNTGELFF.

The chain joins TRBV5-1 to TRBJ1-4, with 9 bases fitting TRBD1. The length of the CDR3 is 15 residues. V dropped 3 bases and J dropped 5; count of bases not matched to a gene: 5. CDR1 is SGHRS and CDR2 is YFSETQ in the germline V gene. For the CDR3, the DNA is TGCGCCAGCAGCTGCCGGACAGGGGCGAATGAAAAACTGTTTTTT. It is translated as CASSCRTGANEKLFF.

The chain links TRBV5-4 to TRBJ2-7; no definite D call. The V end lost 0 bases, the J end lost 1 base, and 2 bases lay between the germline ends. The CDR3 sequence is 12 residues long. Germline CDR1 is SGHNT and CDR2 is YYREEE (reference sequence). The CDR3 region is CASSLASYEQYF. The CDR3 coding sequence is TGTGCCAGCAGCTTGGCGTCCTACGAGCAGTACTTC.

The V gene is TRBV13, the J gene TRBJ1-4, with a possible D match to TRBD1 (6 bases). The V end was cut by 2 bases, the J end by 4 bases, with 11 bases between. CDR1 PRHDT and CDR2 FYEKMQ come from the germline V gene (reference sequence). This CDR3 has 15 residues. In DNA form, the CDR3 reads TGTGCCAGCAGCTTACAGGGGACGGATAATGAAAAACTGTTTTTT. It specifies CASSLQGTDNEKLFF.

The chain links TRBV7-9 to TRBJ2-3, with 8 bases identical to TRBD2. This CDR3 comprises 15 residues. Germline assignment: CDR1 SEHNR and CDR2 FQNEAQ (reference sequence). Losses at the gene ends were 5 bases for V and 2 bases for J; bases not matched to a gene: 6. Here the CDR3 reads CASSLSGSPTDTQYF. The CDR3 DNA reads TGTGCCAGCAGCCTCAGCGGGAGTCCCACAGATACGCAGTATTTT.

CDR3 nucleotides: TGTGCCAGCAGTTCTAGCGGGAGGGAATACAATGAGCAGTTCTTC. It is translated as CASSSSGREYNEQFF. The rearrangement uses TRBV27 and TRBJ2-1, with 12 bases lining up with TRBD2. CDR3 size: 15 residues. The V gene's germline CDR1 is MNHEY and CDR2 SMNVEV (reference sequence). Trimming cost V 4 bases and J 4 bases; bases outside gene matches: 2.

The chain employs TRBV6-6 and TRBJ2-1; D might be TRBD1 (6 bases). Germline CDR1 MNHNY, CDR2 SVGAGI (reference sequence). Trimming cost V 7 bases and J 0 bases, with 13 bases left between them. The CDR3 has 15 amino acids. The DNA of the CDR3 is TGTGCCAGCAAAGGAAGGGGGAGCTCCTACAATGAGCAGTTCTTC. Its protein product is CASKGRGSSYNEQFF.

This chain uses TRBV9 with TRBJ2-1; 9 nucleotides agree with TRBD2. The CDR3 is 16 residues long. In germline, CDR1 is SGDLS, CDR2 YYNGEE. V was pared by 0 bases and J by 9 bases, with 10 bases of the junction left unmatched. The CDR3 sequence: CASSVVSSGSGSEQFF. CDR3 bases: TGTGCCAGCAGCGTAGTAAGTAGCGGGAGTGGTAGTGAGCAGTTCTTC.

This chain joins TRBV27 and TRBJ1-1, with 9 nucleotides matching TRBD1. The V gene end was trimmed by 5 bases and the J gene end by 1 base; junction bases not matched to a gene: 20. The CDR3 has 20 residues. CDR1 is MNHEY and CDR2 is SMNVEV in the germline V gene (reference sequence). The CDR3 here is CASSPVWKRDRVRRNTEAFF. CDR3 coding DNA: TGTGCCAGCAGTCCGGTCTGGAAACGGGACAGGGTACGGCGGAACACTGAAGCTTTCTTT.

The chain is built from TRBV19 and TRBJ2-3; 14 bases map to TRBD2. In germline, CDR1 is LNHDA, CDR2 SQIVND (reference sequence). The ends lost 1 base at V and 1 base at J; junction bases unmatched: 10. This CDR3 has 20 amino acids. The CDR3 sequence: CASSIGAGLAGGPGTDTQYF. The CDR3 DNA reads TGTGCCAGTAGTATAGGTGCAGGACTAGCGGGAGGTCCCGGCACAGATACGCAGTATTTT.

This chain uses TRBV27 with TRBJ1-1; TRBD1 agrees at 7 bases. The CDR3 is 16 residues long. V shed 5 bases, J shed 1 base, and the junction held 10 bases outside the gene matches. Germline CDR1 is MNHEY and CDR2 is SMNVEV (reference sequence). The DNA for the CDR3 is TGTGCCAGCAGTCTAATTAGGACAGGACAGAACACTGAAGCTTTCTTT. This sequence encodes CASSLIRTGQNTEAFF.

The genes are TRBV29-1 and TRBJ2-3, with 12 bases identical to TRBD2. The V gene's germline CDR1 is SQVTM and CDR2 ANQGSEA. The CDR3 totals 13 residues. With 7 bases clipped from V and 6 bases from J, the junction kept 5 bases outside the gene matches. The CDR3 DNA reads TGCAGCGGCCGACTAGCGGGAGCGGATACGCAGTATTTT. Its translation: CSGRLAGADTQYF.

The J gene is TRBJ2-2, the V gene TRBV5-4; the match to TRBD2 covers 9 bases. From germline, CDR1 is SGHNT and CDR2 YYREEE (reference sequence). The CDR3 extends over 17 amino acids. The J segment lost 4 bases and the V segment lost 6 bases, leaving 13 bases of the junction unmatched. The CDR3 DNA reads as TGTGCCAGCACTCTGAACCCCTCTAGCGGGACCACCGGGGAGCTGTTTTTT. This encodes CASTLNPSSGTTGELFF.

This rearrangement joins TRBV7-9 to TRBJ2-7; 10 nucleotides agree with TRBD2. From germline, CDR1 is SEHNR and CDR2 FQNEAQ (reference sequence). This CDR3 is 17 amino acids long. Trimming removed 5 bases from V and 0 bases from J; junction bases left unmatched: 10. The CDR3 coding sequence is TGTGCCAGCAGCCCCCGTGGTTCTAGCGGGAGCTCCTACGAGCAGTACTTC. This encodes CASSPRGSSGSSYEQYF.

The chain employs TRBV6-5 and TRBJ2-1; 8 bases match TRBD2. This CDR3 is built from 15 residues. Per the germline V gene, CDR1 is MNHEY and CDR2 is SVGAGI. Trimming cost V 5 bases and J 9 bases; bases outside gene matches: 12. The CDR3 sequence: CASSPRTGGPSEQFF. CDR3 nucleotides: TGTGCCAGCAGTCCCAGGACGGGAGGGCCAAGTGAGCAGTTCTTC.

The chain joins TRBV7-9 to TRBJ1-4, with D unclear. Trimming pared 1 base from V and 1 base from J, leaving 10 bases between. There are 16 residues in the CDR3. The germline V gene has CDR1 SEHNR and CDR2 FQNEAQ (reference sequence). The CDR3 coding sequence is TGTGCCAGCAGCTTAGAGGAAACAGTAACTAATGAAAAACTGTTTTTT. Translation: CASSLEETVTNEKLFF. Variable domain in full (rest from reference TRBV7-9 and TRBJ1-4): DTGVSQNPRHKITKRGQNVTFRCDPISEHNRLYWYRQTLGQGPEFLTYFQNEAQLEKSRLLSDRFSAERPKGSFSTLEIQRTEQGDSAMYLCASSLEETVTNEKLFFGSGTQLSVL.

This sequence joins TRBV2 and TRBJ2-3; 9 positions agree with TRBD2. The CDR3 length is 15 residues. The V segment lost 6 bases and the J segment 4 bases; nucleotides outside the gene matches: 8. Looked up from germline, CDR1 is SNHLY and CDR2 is FYNNEI. Here the CDR3 DNA reads TGTGCCAGCAGAGGCGGGAGGGCCTCTGCAGATACGCAGTATTTT. It codes for CASRGGRASADTQYF.

The CDR3 DNA reads TGCGCCAGCAGCCACCGACGGGGGGTCTGTAATGAAAAACTGTTTTTT. Its protein is CASSHRRGVCNEKLFF. The chain links TRBV4-3 to TRBJ1-4; a possible D gene is TRBD1 (5 bases). The germline gives CDR1 LGHNA, CDR2 YSLEER. Trimming removed 3 bases at V and 4 bases at J, with 15 bases between. CDR3 length: 16 residues.

This chain connects TRBV6-5 to TRBJ1-5; TRBD1 matches 9 bases. The CDR3 sequence is 15 residues long. The germline gives CDR1 MNHEY, CDR2 SVGAGI. After removal of 4 bases from V and 5 bases from J, the junction contained 6 bases not matched to a gene. The CDR3, as DNA: TGTGCCAGCAGTTTCCGGACAGGGGCCGATCAGCCCCAGCATTTT. Its translation is CASSFRTGADQPQHF.

The genes are TRBV2 and TRBJ2-1; 7 bases agree with TRBD2. CDR1 and CDR2 from the germline V gene are SNHLY and FYNNEI. V gave up 10 bases and J gave up 0 bases; unmatched junction bases: 6. The CDR3 loop spans 14 amino acids. As DNA, the CDR3 is TGTGCCATCGGGGGGACTCCCTCCTACAATGAGCAGTTCTTC. Translated, it gives CAIGGTPSYNEQFF.